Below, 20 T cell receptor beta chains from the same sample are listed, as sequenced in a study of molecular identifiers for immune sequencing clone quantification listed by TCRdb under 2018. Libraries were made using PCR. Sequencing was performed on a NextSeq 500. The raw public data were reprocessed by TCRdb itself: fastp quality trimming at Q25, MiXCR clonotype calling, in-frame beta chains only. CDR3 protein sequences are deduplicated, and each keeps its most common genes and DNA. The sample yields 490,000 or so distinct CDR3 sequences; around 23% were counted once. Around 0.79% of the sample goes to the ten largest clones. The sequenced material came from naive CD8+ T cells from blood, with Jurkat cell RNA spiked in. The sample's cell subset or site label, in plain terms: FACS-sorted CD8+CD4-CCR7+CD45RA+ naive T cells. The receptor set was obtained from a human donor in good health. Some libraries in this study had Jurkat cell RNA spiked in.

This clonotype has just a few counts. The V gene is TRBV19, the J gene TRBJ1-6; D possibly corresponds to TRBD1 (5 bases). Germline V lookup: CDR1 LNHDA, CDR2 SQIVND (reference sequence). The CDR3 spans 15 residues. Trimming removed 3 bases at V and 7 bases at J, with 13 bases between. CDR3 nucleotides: TGTGCCAGTAGTATTGATCGGGACGAGAATTCACCCCTCCACTTT. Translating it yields CASSIDRDENSPLHF.

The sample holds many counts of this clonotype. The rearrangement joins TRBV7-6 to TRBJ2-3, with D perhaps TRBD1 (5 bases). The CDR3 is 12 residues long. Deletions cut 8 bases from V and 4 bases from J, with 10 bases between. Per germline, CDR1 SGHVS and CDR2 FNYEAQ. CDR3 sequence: CASQGIADTQYF. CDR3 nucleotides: TGTGCCAGCCAGGGAATCGCAGATACGCAGTATTTT.

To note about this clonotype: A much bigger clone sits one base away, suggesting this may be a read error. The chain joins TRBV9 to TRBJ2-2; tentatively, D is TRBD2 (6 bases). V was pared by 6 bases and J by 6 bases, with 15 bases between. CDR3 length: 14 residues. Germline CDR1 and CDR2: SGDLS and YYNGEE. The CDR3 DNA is TGTGCCAGCACCGAGATGGGGGACTCCGGGGAGCTGTTTTTT. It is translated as CASTEMGDSGELFF.

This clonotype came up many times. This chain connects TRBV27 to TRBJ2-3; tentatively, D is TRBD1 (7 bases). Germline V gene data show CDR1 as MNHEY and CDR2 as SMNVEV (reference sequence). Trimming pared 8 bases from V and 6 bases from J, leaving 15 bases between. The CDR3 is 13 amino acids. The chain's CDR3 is CASGQGGEDTQYF. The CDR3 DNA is TGTGCCAGCGGGCAGGGGGGAGAGGATACGCAGTATTTT.

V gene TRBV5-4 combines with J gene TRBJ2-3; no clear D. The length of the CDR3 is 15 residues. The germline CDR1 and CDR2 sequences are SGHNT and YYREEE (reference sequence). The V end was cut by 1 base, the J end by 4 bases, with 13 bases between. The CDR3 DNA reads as TGTGCCAGCAGCTTGCTCGGGCAGTGGGCAGATACGCAGTATTTT. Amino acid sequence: CASSLLGQWADTQYF.

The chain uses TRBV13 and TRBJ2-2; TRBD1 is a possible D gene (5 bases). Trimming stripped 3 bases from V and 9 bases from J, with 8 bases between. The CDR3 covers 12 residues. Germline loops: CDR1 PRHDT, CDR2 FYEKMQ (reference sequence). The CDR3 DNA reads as TGTGCCAGCAGCTTCAAGGACAGGGAGCTGTTTTTT. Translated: CASSFKDRELFF.

CDR3: CASSSGLAGRENKQFF. CDR3 DNA: TGTGCCAGCAGTTCCGGACTAGCGGGAAGGGAAAATAAGCAGTTCTTC. The chain has TRBV6-5 and TRBJ2-1; 12 bases fit TRBD2. Germline V gene sequence: CDR1 MNHEY, CDR2 SVGAGI. The CDR3 extends over 16 amino acids. V shed 4 bases and J 11 bases; nucleotides not matched to a gene: 12.

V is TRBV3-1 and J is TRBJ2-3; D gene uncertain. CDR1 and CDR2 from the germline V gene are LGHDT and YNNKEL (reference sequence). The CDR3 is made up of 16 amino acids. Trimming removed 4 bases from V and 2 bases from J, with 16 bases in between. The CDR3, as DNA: TGTGCCAGCAGCCGCGGCGGAATAACCCTCACAGATACGCAGTATTTT. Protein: CASSRGGITLTDTQYF.

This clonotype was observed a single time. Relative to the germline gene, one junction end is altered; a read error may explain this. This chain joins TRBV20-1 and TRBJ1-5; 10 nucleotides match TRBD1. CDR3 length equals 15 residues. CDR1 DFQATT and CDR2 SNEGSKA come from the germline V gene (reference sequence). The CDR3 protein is CSARDRGYSNKPQHF. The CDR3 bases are TGCAGTGCTAGGGACAGGGGGTATAGCAATAAGCCCCAGCATTTT.

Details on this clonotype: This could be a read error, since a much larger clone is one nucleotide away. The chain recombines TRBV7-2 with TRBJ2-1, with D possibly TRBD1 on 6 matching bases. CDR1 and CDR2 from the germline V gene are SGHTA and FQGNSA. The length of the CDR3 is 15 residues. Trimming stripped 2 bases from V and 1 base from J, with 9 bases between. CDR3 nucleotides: TGTGCCAGCAGCTTATTGGGGGCGTCCTACAATGAGCAGTTCTTC. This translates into CASSLLGASYNEQFF.

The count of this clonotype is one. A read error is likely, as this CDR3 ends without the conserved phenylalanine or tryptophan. This CDR3 is CASRSGTSNEQFL. The DNA of the CDR3 is TGTGCCAGCAGGTCGGGGACCAGCAATGAGCAGTTCCTC. The chain employs TRBV7-9 and TRBJ2-1; tentatively, D is TRBD1 or TRBD2 (5 bases each). V lost 6 bases and J lost 6, with 12 bases in between. Germline CDR1 SEHNR, CDR2 FQNEAQ (reference sequence). This CDR3 is built from 13 residues.

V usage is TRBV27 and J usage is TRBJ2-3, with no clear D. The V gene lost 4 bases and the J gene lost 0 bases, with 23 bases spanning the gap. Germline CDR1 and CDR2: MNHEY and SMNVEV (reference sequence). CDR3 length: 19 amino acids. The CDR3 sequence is CASSSRRVDNTTSTDTQYF. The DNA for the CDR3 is TGTGCCAGCAGTTCCCGCCGGGTCGACAACACCACTAGCACAGATACGCAGTATTTT.

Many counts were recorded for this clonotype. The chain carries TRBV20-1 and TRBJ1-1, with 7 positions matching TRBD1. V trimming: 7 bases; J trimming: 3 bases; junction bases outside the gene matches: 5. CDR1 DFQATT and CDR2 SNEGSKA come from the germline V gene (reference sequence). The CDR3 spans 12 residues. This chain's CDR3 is CSVRGTDTEAFF. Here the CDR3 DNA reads TGCAGTGTCAGGGGGACGGACACTGAAGCTTTCTTT.

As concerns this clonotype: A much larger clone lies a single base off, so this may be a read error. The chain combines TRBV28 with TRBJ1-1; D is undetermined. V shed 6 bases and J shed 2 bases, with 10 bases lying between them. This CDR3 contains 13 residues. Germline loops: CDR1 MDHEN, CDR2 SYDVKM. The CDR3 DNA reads TGTGCCAGCAGCTTTCTGTATAACACTGAAGCTTTCTTT. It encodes CASSFLYNTEAFF.

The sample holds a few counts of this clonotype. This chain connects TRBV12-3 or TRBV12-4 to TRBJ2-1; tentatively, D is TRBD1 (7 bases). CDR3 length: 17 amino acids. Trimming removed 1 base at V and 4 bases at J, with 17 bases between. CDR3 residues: CASSLDGRQGGYNEQFF. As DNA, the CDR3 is TGTGCCAGCAGTTTAGATGGCCGACAGGGAGGTTACAATGAGCAGTTCTTC.

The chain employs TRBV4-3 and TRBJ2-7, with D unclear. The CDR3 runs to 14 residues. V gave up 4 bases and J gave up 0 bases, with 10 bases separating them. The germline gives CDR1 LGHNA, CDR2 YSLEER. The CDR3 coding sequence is TGCGCCAGCAGCCCCGCGTTGGCCTCCTACGAGCAGTACTTC. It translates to CASSPALASYEQYF.

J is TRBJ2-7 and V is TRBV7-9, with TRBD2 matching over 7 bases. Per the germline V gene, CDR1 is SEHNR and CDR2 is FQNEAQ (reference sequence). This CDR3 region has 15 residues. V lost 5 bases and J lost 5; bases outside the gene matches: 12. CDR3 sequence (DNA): TGTGCCAGCAGCAATCGGGTGGGCGGGAGCAACGAGCAGTACTTC. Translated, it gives CASSNRVGGSNEQYF.

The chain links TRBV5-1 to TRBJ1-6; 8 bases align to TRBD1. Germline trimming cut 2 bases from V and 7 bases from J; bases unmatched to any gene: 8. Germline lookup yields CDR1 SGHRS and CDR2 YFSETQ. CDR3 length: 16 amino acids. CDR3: CASSFSAGQENSPLHF. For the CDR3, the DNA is TGCGCCAGCAGCTTTTCGGCGGGACAGGAGAATTCACCCCTCCACTTT.

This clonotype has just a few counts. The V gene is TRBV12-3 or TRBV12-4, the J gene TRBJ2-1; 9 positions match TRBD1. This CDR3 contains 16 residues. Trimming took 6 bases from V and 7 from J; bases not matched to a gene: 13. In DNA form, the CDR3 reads TGTGCCAGCAGGCAGCCCCCCGGGACAGGGATGAATGAGCAGTTCTTC. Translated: CASRQPPGTGMNEQFF.

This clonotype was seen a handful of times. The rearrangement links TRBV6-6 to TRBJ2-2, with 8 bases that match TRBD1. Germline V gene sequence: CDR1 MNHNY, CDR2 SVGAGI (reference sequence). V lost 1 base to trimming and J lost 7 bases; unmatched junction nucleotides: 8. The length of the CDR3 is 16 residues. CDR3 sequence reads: CASSYLTGESGGELFF. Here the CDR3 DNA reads TGTGCCAGCAGTTACTTGACAGGGGAGTCGGGCGGGGAGCTGTTTTTT.